The present T cell receptor (beta chain) was sequenced within a study of shared clonotypes between healthy human individuals (dated by TCRdb to the early 2020s). Regarding the study in general: A few men and a couple of women, aged 18 to 49 years, made up the cohort. For each donor, CD4 naive and CD4 memory were each given three plates, CD8 naive was given two plates, and CD8 memory was given one plate. Blood TCR repertoires of roughly 5 healthy adults were deeply sequenced to estimate repertoire size and the extent of clonotype sharing between individuals. Different laboratories and diverse techniques were used to prepare libraries and sequence TCR repertoires, to increase sequencing depth and limit assay-specific biases. Each donor's leukapheresis produced roughly between roughly 0.85 and 10 billion PBMCs.

Using the deep immunoSEQ assay, multiplex PCR amplified TCR CDR3 regions from genomic DNA. Extracted genomic DNA from each cell subset was distributed evenly across all wells of several immunoSEQ 96-well plates, and each plate was treated as a replicate. Each replicate PCR for sorted subsets received 150 to 250 ng genomic DNA, equal to roughly 30,000 T cell genomes. Purified libraries were measured with a Qubit 3.0 fluorometer, size-checked on a Bioanalyzer 2100, and measured again with the KAPA Library Quantification kit. A separate single-read 150-cycle Illumina NextSeq 550 flow cell was used to sequence each immunoSEQ 96-well plate. As for the authors' bioinformatics: Because only junctional sequences without quality scores were contained in the immunoSEQ output, filtering matching that applied to full-length reads could not be performed. Sequences were annotated with PyIR, a Python wrapper for IgBLAST v1.9, and V/J genes and CDR3 were assigned using IMGT germline references. Reads with weak V/J assignments (E-value above 1e-6), missing CDR3, stop codons, out-of-frame junctions, or ambiguous translated residues were removed. V3J clonotypes were defined as sequences sharing an identical inferred V gene, J gene, and CDR3 amino acid sequence. The percentage overlap between two repertoires was calculated by dividing the number of shared unique clonotypes by the size of the smaller repertoire. Richness of each repertoire was evaluated using RTK rarefaction, the Chao1 estimator, and Recon v2.1 estimates of unobserved clonotypes. Generation probabilities for all TCRbeta clonotypes obtained by the gDNA method from a handful of donors were computed using OLGA. The clones in this table, taken by TCRdb from immuneACCESS, are in-frame only. Not every clone is retained; where verified, under half of the shortfall comes from an unresolved V gene, and the cause of the rest is unknown. Clone size and the V and J calls come from that table; the DNA yielded D and trimming. The sample table holds under 1,900,000 clones, of which about 98.5% were seen once. The ten largest clones capture about 0.34% of the sample.

Healthy HIV-negative adults with no recently reported acute infections or vaccinations were included as donors. All donors were Caucasian adults living in Nashville, Tennessee, USA. CD4+ T cells were enriched through magnetic negative selection, after which naive cells were positively selected on CD45RA and the remaining negative fraction served as the memory subset. Blood was collected by leukapheresis, and PBMCs were isolated by Ficoll-Histopaque density gradient centrifugation and then cryopreserved in liquid nitrogen vapor phase. Analytical flow cytometry was used to check the purity and quantity of each magnetically sorted T cell population. From each sorted fraction, genomic DNA was isolated and quantified by UV absorbance on a Nanodrop 2000c. Inclusive of the bounding cysteine and phenylalanine, the CDR3 is 13 residues long. Left in the record is the CDR3 DNA by itself, 39 bases read in frame from the first base. Looking up the germline V gene yields CDR1 ENHRY and CDR2 SYGVKD. V is clipped by 11 bases and J by 9 bases, and the sequence between their germline boundaries is 20 bases long.

What the work shows at the level of the full study, not this receptor alone: Larger estimated clonotype richness was generally found for naive subsets than for memory subsets. Pairwise subsampling led to the expectation that sequencing depth would affect the degree of clonotype sharing among donors. Sampling was limited to blood, and TCR repertoires in tissue likely differ from TCR repertoires in blood. Even with the large sequencing depth, rarefaction of the sorted-subset datasets indicated that sequencing was incomplete. Across several donors, 4.5% to 6.5% of naive CD4, roughly 3.5% of naive CD8, under 2.5% of memory CD4, and approximately 0.4% of memory CD8 clonotypes were shared. Compared with non-shared clonotypes, the clonotypes found in all four sorted-subset donors had higher generation probabilities. The genetic and exposure-history diversity represented was limited by the small number of donors.

For this clone: Its antigen target is currently unknown. No base-level quality is on record; no much larger clone is a single base apart.

The sequenced material came from naive CD4+ T cells sorted from blood. This specimen's cell subset or site label, per the study, means: CD45RA+ positively selected. This TCR was sampled from a man aged 30 to 39 in good health. Recombination linked TRBV10-3 to TRBJ2-1; D gene: possibly TRBD2, on 5 matching bases. The CDR3 region reads CAANSEGIGEQFF. The nucleotide sequence is given as TGTGCCGCCAACAGCGAGGGAATCGGTGAGCAGTTCTTC.